Presented here are 3 T cell receptor beta chains from one specimen sequenced in a study of CD8 T cells in Susac syndrome. An input of roughly 0.5 to 1 ug of RNA was subjected to reverse transcription using random hexamers. One entry per CDR3 protein results from TCRdb running MiXCR on the immunoSEQ multiplex PCR reads. Among hundreds of thousands of distinct CDR3 sequences listed, approximately 92% were seen once. Sequenced input: CD4+ T cells from PBMCs. Source of these receptors: a human donor with multiple sclerosis.

The rearrangement joins TRBV15 to TRBJ1-3; D not certain. This CDR3 has 15 residues. V gave up 0 bases and J gave up 4 bases, with 10 bases separating them. Germline V CDR1 and CDR2: LNHNV, YYDKDF (reference sequence). The CDR3 is CATSRDVISGNTIYF. The DNA of the CDR3 is TGTGCCACCAGCAGAGATGTTATTTCGGGAAACACCATATATTTT.

The chain links TRBV7-9 to TRBJ1-2; weak D call: TRBD1 (6 bases). CDR1 and CDR2 from the germline V gene are SEHNR and FQNEAQ (reference sequence). The CDR3 consists of 16 residues. V gave up 5 bases and J gave up 0 bases, with 16 bases separating them. CDR3 residues: CASSAGPRGPNYGYTF. In nucleotides, the CDR3 is TGTGCCAGCAGCGCCGGCCCCAGGGGCCCTAACTATGGCTACACCTTC.

The V and J genes are TRBV5-1 and TRBJ2-7; no clear D gene. Germline lookup yields CDR1 SGHRS and CDR2 YFSETQ. The CDR3 length is 15 residues. The V end lost 0 bases, the J end lost 3 bases, and 13 bases lay between the germline ends. The DNA for the CDR3 is TGCGCCAGCAGCTTGGATGGGGTGGAAGGCTACGAGCAGTACTTC. Translation: CASSLDGVEGYEQYF.